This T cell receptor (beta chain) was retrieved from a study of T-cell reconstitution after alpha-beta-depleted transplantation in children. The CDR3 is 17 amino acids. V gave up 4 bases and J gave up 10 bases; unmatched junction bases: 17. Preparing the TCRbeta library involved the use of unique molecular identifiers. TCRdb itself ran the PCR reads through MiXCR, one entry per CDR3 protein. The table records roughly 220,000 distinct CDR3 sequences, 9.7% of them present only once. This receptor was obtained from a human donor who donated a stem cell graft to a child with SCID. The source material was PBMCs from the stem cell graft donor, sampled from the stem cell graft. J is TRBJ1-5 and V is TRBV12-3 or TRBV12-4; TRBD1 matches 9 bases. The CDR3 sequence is CASSSALGQGRIHPQHF. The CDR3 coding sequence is TGTGCCAGCAGTTCCGCCCTGGGACAGGGACGAATTCACCCCCAGCATTTT.